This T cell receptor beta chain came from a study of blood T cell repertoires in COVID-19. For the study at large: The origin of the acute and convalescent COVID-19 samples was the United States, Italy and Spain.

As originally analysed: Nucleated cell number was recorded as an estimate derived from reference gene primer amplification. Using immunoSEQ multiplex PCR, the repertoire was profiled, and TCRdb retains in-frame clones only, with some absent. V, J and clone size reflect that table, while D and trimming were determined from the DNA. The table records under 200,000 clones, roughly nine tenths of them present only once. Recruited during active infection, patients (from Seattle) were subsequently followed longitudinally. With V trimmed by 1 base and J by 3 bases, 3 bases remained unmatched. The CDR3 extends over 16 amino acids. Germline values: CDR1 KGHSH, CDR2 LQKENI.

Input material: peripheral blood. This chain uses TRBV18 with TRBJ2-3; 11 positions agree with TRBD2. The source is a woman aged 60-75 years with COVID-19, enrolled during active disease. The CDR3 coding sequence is TGTGCCAGCTCACCACTAGCGGGAGGGTTTACAGATACGCAGTATTTT. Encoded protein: CASSPLAGGFTDTQYF.